This T cell receptor beta chain is drawn from a study of metastatic and nonmetastatic thyroid tumors (dated by TCRdb to the early 2020s). As for the study more broadly: Repertoires were compared across peripheral blood and tumor or nodule tissue samples from malignant and benign thyroid patients.

Of note for this clone: Its specific antigen is unknown. Base qualities were left out, and no much larger clone turns up one base away.

None of the patients had been given any treatment before thyroid surgery. Using T-cell receptor beta sequencing, the study looked back at clinical samples from patients collected from about 2011 to 2018. The study at large found these results: In both blood and tumor samples, malignant tumors were reported to have significantly higher TCR beta diversity than benign nodules.

Receptors were amplified or captured by PCR. Sequencer: Illumina HiSeq 4000. High-throughput sequencing was used to profile the CDR3 region of the TCR beta-chain in every patient. Per the authors' processing: The researchers built a classifier to tell apart papillary thyroid cancer patients with distant metastasis, based on CDR3 differences among clinicopathological groups. The Shannon index was used to assess repertoire diversity, and the Morisita-Horn index was used to assess tumor-blood repertoire similarity. TCRdb reprocessing: public reads trimmed at Q25 with fastp, clones called with MiXCR, in-frame beta chains kept. TCRdb's processing, not the study's, gives the V and J calls here. For this sample the table gives 4,600 or so clones, of which under 35% were detected only once. The ten largest clones take up about a sixth of the sample. CDR1 and CDR2 are read off the germline V gene as SGHVS and FQNEAQ. Unmatched junction bases come to 6, with V trimmed by 3 bases and J by 3 bases. From the cysteine through the phenylalanine, the CDR3 covers 16 amino acids. The read is trimmed to its CDR3 DNA, 48 bases read in frame from base 1.

Sequencing input: adjacent normal tissue. The chain employs TRBV7-8 and TRBJ2-5, with TRBD2 identical over 11 junction bases. The TCR comes from a male donor with papillary thyroid cancer or a benign thyroid nodule (not recorded which). Some clones in this sample may be carry-over from other donors' samples. Read as DNA, the sequence is TGTGCCAGCAGCTTTCTAGCGGGAGGCACAAAAGAGACCCAGTACTTC. The resulting protein is CASSFLAGGTKETQYF.